This TCR beta chain was identified in a study of T cell responses to AZD1222 COVID-19 vaccine. TCRdb's copy holds only in-frame clones and misses some; the assay was immunoSEQ multiplex PCR. The sample includes about 84,000 clones, approximately 83% of them seen just once. Germline V gene lookup returns CDR1 MNHEY and CDR2 SVGEGT. This CDR3 is built from 15 residues. Trimming left V 6 bases short and J 1 base short, with 12 bases between. The clonotype comes from an adult who received the AZD1222 COVID-19 vaccine. The source was peripheral blood, collected 28 days after the second AZD1222 dose. V and J are TRBV6-2 or TRBV6-3 and TRBJ2-2; D ambiguous. The CDR3 sequence: CASSTHLRNTGELFF. The CDR3 DNA reads as TGTGCCAGCAGCACACATCTCAGGAACACCGGGGAGCTGTTTTTT.